The entry below gives a single T cell receptor (beta chain) sequence along with its context. Here immunoSEQ multiplex PCR was the method, and the copy in TCRdb shows in-frame clones only, minus some. In the table there are 55,000 to 75,000 clones, about nine tenths of which are singletons. Germline V gene sequence: CDR1 LNHDA, CDR2 SQIVND (reference sequence). Trimming shortened V by 5 bases and J by 7 bases, and 12 bases separated the two germline ends. The CDR3 is 13 amino acids. This record comes from a study of cytomegalovirus exposure and HLA in healthy donors. The specimen was PBMCs. This receptor was obtained from a man aged 18 to 29 in good health and CMV-seronegative. This sequence joins TRBV19 and TRBJ1-5; D might be TRBD1 (6 bases). The chain's CDR3 is CASSVQGAQPQHF. The CDR3 bases are TGTGCCAGTAGTGTACAGGGAGCGCAGCCCCAGCATTTT. Full variable domain (remainder filled in from reference TRBV19 and TRBJ1-5): DGGITQSPKYLFRKEGQNVTLSCEQNLNHDAMYWYRQDPGQGLRLIYYSQIVNDFQKGDIAEGYSVSREKKESFPLTVTSAQKNPTAFYLCASSVQGAQPQHFGDGTRLSIL.